This T cell receptor (beta chain) was documented in a study of cytomegalovirus exposure and HLA in healthy donors. Study-level findings and limits: A few of the chains that were CMV-associated were confirmed in vitro to be specific for CMV antigens.

Sequencing was performed with immunoSEQ multiplex PCR; in TCRdb, only in-frame clones are kept and a portion is missing. The sample consists of over 85,000 clones, approximately 90% of them appearing once. Remarks on this clone: What it binds is unknown.

The germline V gene has CDR1 SGHNT and CDR2 YENEEA. The CDR3 extends over 13 amino acids. Trimming at V came to 5 bases and at J to 5 bases, leaving 4 bases not matched to a gene. This sequence was found in a woman aged 18-29 years in good health and CMV-seronegative. This chain links TRBV11-3 with TRBJ2-3; 7 nucleotides line up with TRBD1. Input material: PBMCs. CDR3 protein: CASSKGQQDTQYF. CDR3 sequence (DNA): TGTGCCAGCAGCAAGGGACAGCAAGATACGCAGTATTTT. Filled out from reference TRBV11-3 and TRBJ2-3, the complete variable domain reads EAGVVQSPRYKIIEKKQPVAFWCNPISGHNTLYWYLQNLGQGPELLIRYENEEAVDDSQLPKDRFSAERLKGVDSTLKIQPAELGDSAVYLCASSKGQQDTQYFGPGTRLTVL.